These 2 T cell receptor beta chains share one sample of origin, sequenced in a study of cytomegalovirus exposure and HLA in healthy donors (dated by TCRdb to about 2017). The library was obtained by the immunoSEQ multiplex PCR assay. The multiplex PCR relied on a mix of 60 forward primers for TCR Vbeta segments and 13 reverse primers for TCR Jbeta segments. Imported from immuneACCESS, the table was reduced by TCRdb to in-frame sequences with V and J called. These copies leave out some clones; in studies compared against another copy, an unresolved V gene accounts for under half, and the cause of the remainder is not known. Present in this sample are 90,000 to 100,000 clones, about 72% of which were seen just once. Around a fifth of the sample lies in the top ten. The specimen sequenced was PBMCs. The source of these receptors is a woman aged 60-75 years in good health and CMV-seropositive.

The V call is TRBV5-1, the J call TRBJ2-3, with 10 bases identical to TRBD1. The CDR3 spans 15 residues. Germline CDR1 SGHRS, CDR2 YFSETQ. V shed 0 bases and J 6 bases; nucleotides not matched to a gene: 4. Written as DNA, the CDR3 is TGCGCCAGCAGCTTGGGGGACAGGGGATGGGATACGCAGTATTTT. Translated, it gives CASSLGDRGWDTQYF.

This clone showed up just a few times. V gene TRBV10-2 combines with J gene TRBJ2-7; D is perhaps TRBD2 (6 bases). Germline V gene sequence: CDR1 WSHSY, CDR2 SAAADI. This CDR3 contains 13 residues. With 7 bases removed from V and 2 bases from J, the gap between germline ends came to 12 bases. CDR3 loop: CASKLAAPYEQYF. For the CDR3, the DNA is TGCGCCAGCAAACTAGCCGCTCCCTACGAGCAGTACTTC.